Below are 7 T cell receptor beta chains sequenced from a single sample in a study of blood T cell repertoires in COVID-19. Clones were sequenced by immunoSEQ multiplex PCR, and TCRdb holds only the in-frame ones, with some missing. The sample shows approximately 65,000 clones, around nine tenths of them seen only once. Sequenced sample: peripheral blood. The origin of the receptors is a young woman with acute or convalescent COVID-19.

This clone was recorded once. The CDR3 region is CASSWTGTTSYGYTF. CDR3 bases: TGTGCCAGCAGTTGGACAGGGACTACGAGCTATGGCTACACCTTC. The chain couples TRBV5-6 to TRBJ1-2, with 8 bases matching TRBD1. The CDR3 extends over 15 amino acids. Germline V gene sequence: CDR1 SGHDT, CDR2 YYEEEE. The trim removed 5 bases at V and 4 bases at J, leaving 10 bases unmatched.

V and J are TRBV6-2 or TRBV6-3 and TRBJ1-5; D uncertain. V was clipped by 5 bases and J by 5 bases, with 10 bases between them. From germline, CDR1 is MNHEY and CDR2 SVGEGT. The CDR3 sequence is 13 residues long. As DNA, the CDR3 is TGTGCCAGCAGTCCGATTAGAGATCAGCCCCAGCATTTT. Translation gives CASSPIRDQPQHF.

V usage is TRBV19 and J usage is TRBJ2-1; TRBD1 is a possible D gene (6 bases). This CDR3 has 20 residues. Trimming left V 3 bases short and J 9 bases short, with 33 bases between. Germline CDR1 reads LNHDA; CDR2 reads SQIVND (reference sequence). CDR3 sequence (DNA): TGTGCCAGTAGTATCAACACAGGGCAGGATCGGACGCAGGGATCGGGTGAGCAGTTCTTC. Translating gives CASSINTGQDRTQGSGEQFF.

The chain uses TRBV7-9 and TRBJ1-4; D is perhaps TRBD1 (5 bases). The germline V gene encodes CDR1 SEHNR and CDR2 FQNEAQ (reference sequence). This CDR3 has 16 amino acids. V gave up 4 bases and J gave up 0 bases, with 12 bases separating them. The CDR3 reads CASSSYQQATNEKLFF. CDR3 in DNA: TGTGCCAGCAGCTCTTATCAACAGGCAACTAATGAAAAACTGTTTTTT.

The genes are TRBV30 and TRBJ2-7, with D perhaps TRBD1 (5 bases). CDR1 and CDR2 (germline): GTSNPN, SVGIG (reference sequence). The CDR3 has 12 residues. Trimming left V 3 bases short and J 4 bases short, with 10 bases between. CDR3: CAWSIQGYEQYF. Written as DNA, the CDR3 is TGTGCCTGGAGCATCCAGGGTTACGAGCAGTACTTC.

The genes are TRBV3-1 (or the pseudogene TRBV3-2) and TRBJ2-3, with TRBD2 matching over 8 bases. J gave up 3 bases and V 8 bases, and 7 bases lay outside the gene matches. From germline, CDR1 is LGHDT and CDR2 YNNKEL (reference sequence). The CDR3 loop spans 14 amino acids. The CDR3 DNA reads TGTGCCAGCGGTCGGGAGGGGACGACAGATACGCAGTATTTT. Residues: CASGREGTTDTQYF.

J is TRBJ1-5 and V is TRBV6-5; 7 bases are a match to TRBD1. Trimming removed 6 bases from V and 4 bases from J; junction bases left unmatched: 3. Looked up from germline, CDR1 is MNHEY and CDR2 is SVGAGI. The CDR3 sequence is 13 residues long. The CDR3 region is CASRIQGNQPQHF. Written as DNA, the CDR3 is TGTGCCAGCAGAATACAGGGGAATCAGCCCCAGCATTTT.